These 13 T cell receptor beta chains originate from one sample sequenced in a study of shared clonotypes between healthy human individuals. Only in-frame clones appear in the TCRdb table, and some are missing; sequencing was by immunoSEQ multiplex PCR. The sample lists 550,000 to 750,000 clones; around 95% were seen once. Terminally differentiated effector memory CD45RA+ cells were excluded from the naive CD8 cells, which were CD45RO-negative and positively selected for CCR7. What was sequenced was naive CD8+ T cells sorted from blood. The source of these receptors is a woman in her 30s in good health.

V is TRBV9 and J is TRBJ2-4, with 8 bases aligning to TRBD2. V lost 3 bases to trimming and J lost 5 bases; unmatched junction nucleotides: 4. The CDR3 has 14 residues. The germline CDR1 and CDR2 sequences are SGDLS and YYNGEE. The CDR3 DNA reads TGTGCCAGCAGCGCCGGGGGGGAGGAAAACATTCAGTACTTC. Amino acids: CASSAGGEENIQYF.

The chain employs TRBV5-6 and TRBJ1-1; D is unclear. The CDR3 runs 13 residues. Looked up from germline, CDR1 is SGHDT and CDR2 is YYEEEE. With 1 base removed from V and 3 bases from J, the gap between germline ends came to 7 bases. The CDR3 DNA follows: TGTGCCAGCAGCTTGACCCGGGACACTGAAGCTTTCTTT. This sequence encodes CASSLTRDTEAFF.

As DNA, the CDR3 is TGTGCCAGTAGTATATGGGAGGGGACAGTCACAGATACGCAGTATTTT. Its translation is CASSIWEGTVTDTQYF. The chain joins TRBV19 to TRBJ2-3, with D perhaps assigned TRBD1 or TRBD2 (7 bases each). The V end was cut by 2 bases, the J end by 2 bases, with 14 bases between. Germline V gives CDR1 LNHDA, CDR2 SQIVND (reference sequence). The CDR3 consists of 16 residues.

This chain uses TRBV7-6 with TRBJ1-1; possible D gene TRBD1, 5 bases. Germline values: CDR1 SGHVS, CDR2 FNYEAQ. Trimming removed 3 bases at V and 7 bases at J, with 24 bases between. This CDR3 is 17 amino acids long. CDR3 DNA sequence: TGTGCCAGCAGCTTCGGGACCGCCTCCGCGGGGAGACTTGAAGCTTTCTTT. Translation gives CASSFGTASAGRLEAFF.

This clone has a single count. The chain has TRBV5-6 and TRBJ2-3; possible D gene TRBD1, 7 bases. Trimming took 3 bases from V and 5 from J, leaving 25 bases between them. The CDR3 totals 18 residues. Per germline, CDR1 SGHDT and CDR2 YYEEEE. In nucleotides, the CDR3 is TGTGCCAGCAGCTATAAAATCCATGGAGGGGGCAATGAAGATACGCAGTATTTT. It encodes CASSYKIHGGGNEDTQYF.

The genes are TRBV2 and TRBJ2-3; D possibly corresponds to TRBD2 (5 bases). The CDR3 contains 12 residues. Trimming left V 8 bases short and J 2 bases short, with 8 bases between. Germline CDR1 reads SNHLY; CDR2 reads FYNNEI. For the CDR3, the DNA is TGTGCCAGCTGGAGGACCACAGATACGCAGTATTTT. Translation gives CASWRTTDTQYF.

V is TRBV30 and J is TRBJ1-5; D may be TRBD1 (6 bases). V was trimmed by 2 bases and J by 7 bases, leaving 15 bases between them. Germline CDR1 and CDR2: GTSNPN and SVGIG (reference sequence). The CDR3 extends over 14 amino acids. The DNA for the CDR3 is TGTGCCTGGAGTCGACAGGCGGGAAGCCAGCCCCAGCATTTT. Its translation: CAWSRQAGSQPQHF. Variable domain in full (rest from reference TRBV30 and TRBJ1-5): SQTIHQWPATLVQPVGSPLSLECTVEGTSNPNLYWYRQAAGRGLQLLFYSVGIGQISSEVPQNLSASRPQDRQFILSSKKLLLSDSGFYLCAWSRQAGSQPQHFGDGTRLSIL.

Note on this clone: One end of the junction is discordant with germline, which a read error may explain. CDR3 sequence (DNA): TGCCCTTCGACTAGCGAGTCGGATACGCAGTATTTT. It is translated as CPSTSESDTQYF. The chain links TRBV14 to TRBJ2-3; TRBD2 agrees at 8 bases. Germline CDR1 is SGHDN and CDR2 is FVKESK. This CDR3 spans 12 amino acids.

The chain employs TRBV11-2 and TRBJ2-1; 7 bases align to TRBD2. The CDR3 loop spans 14 amino acids. Trimming cost V 7 bases and J 12 bases; bases outside gene matches: 15. From germline, CDR1 is SGHAT and CDR2 FQNNGV. The CDR3 loop reads CASIQTSRGSRQFF. In DNA, the CDR3 is TGTGCCAGCATCCAGACTAGCCGGGGAAGTAGGCAGTTCTTC.

The CDR3 sequence is CASSQVGTEYTDTQYF. DNA for the CDR3: TGTGCCAGCAGCCAAGTGGGGACAGAGTACACAGATACGCAGTATTTT. V usage is TRBV4-2 and J usage is TRBJ2-3; 7 bases align to TRBD1. After removal of 1 base from V and 2 bases from J, the junction contained 6 bases not matched to a gene. The CDR3 is 16 amino acids. Germline-derived CDR1 and CDR2 are LGHNA and YNFKEQ.

The genes are TRBV7-9 and TRBJ2-7, with D maybe TRBD1 (6 bases). CDR1 and CDR2 from the germline V gene are SEHNR and FQNEAQ (reference sequence). Trimming stripped 1 base from V and 3 bases from J, with 19 bases between. The length of the CDR3 is 17 residues. CDR3 protein: CASSLGIAKQGSYEQYF. The DNA of the CDR3 is TGTGCCAGCAGCTTAGGTATTGCGAAACAGGGTAGCTACGAGCAGTACTTC.

As for this clone: This CDR3 is also generated by other DNA sequences in the sample. The chain uses TRBV28 and TRBJ2-7; 9 bases agree with TRBD1. Germline values: CDR1 MDHEN, CDR2 SYDVKM. V was clipped by 6 bases and J by 1 base; unmatched bases: 4. The CDR3 length is 14 residues. The CDR3 reads CASRTGTGSYEQYF. The CDR3 DNA reads TGTGCCAGCAGAACCGGGACAGGGTCCTACGAGCAGTACTTC.

The chain carries TRBV21-1 and TRBJ2-2; whether TRBD2, the table's D call, matches the DNA was not checked. TRBV21-1 is tagged as a pseudogene. The CDR3 sequence is 19 residues long. The CDR3 DNA reads TGTGCCAGCAGCAGGTACCCACTAGCGGGAGGGCCGGAGACCGGGGAGCTGTTTTTT. As protein: CASSRYPLAGGPETGELFF.